The next 20 T cell receptor beta chains were all read from a single sample in a study of T cells expressing NK-cell markers. TCRdb reprocessed the 5' RACE reads, keeping one entry per CDR3 protein, no DNA. The sample table includes 150,000 to 180,000 distinct CDR3 sequences. The specimen sequenced was blood T cells: a sorted CD56 or NKG2C T cell subset, CD4+ or CD8+ T cells, or bulk PBMC T cells (not recorded which). These TCRs come from a woman in her 50s in good health.

V gene TRBV12-3 or TRBV12-4 combines with J gene TRBJ1-2; lacking DNA, the TRBD1 call made by TCRdb goes unchecked. The CDR3 runs 15 residues. The CDR3 spells CASSEPGTGPYGYTF.

This sequence joins TRBV7-9 and TRBJ2-1. Germline V gives CDR1 SEHNR, CDR2 FQNEAQ (reference sequence). The CDR3 length is 11 residues. The chain's CDR3 is CASSLGNEQFF.

The chain recombines TRBV6-5 with TRBJ2-1; there is no DNA to check the TCRdb D call of TRBD2. Looked up from germline, CDR1 is MNHEY and CDR2 is SVGAGI. The CDR3 is 14 residues long. CDR3: CASRFQGLYNEQFF.

J is TRBJ1-1 and V is TRBV6-5. The germline gives CDR1 MNHEY, CDR2 SVGAGI. This CDR3 region has 15 residues. The chain's CDR3 is CASSLEGKGDTEAFF.

This chain joins TRBV7-2 and TRBJ1-1. The germline CDR1 and CDR2 sequences are SGHTA and FQGNSA. The CDR3 has 15 amino acids. The CDR3 sequence is CASSPRRDWNTEAFF.

This chain uses TRBV9 with TRBJ2-5; with no DNA, the TCRdb D assignment of TRBD2 cannot be verified. The CDR3 runs 16 residues. Germline V lookup: CDR1 SGDLS, CDR2 YYNGEE. CDR3 region: CASSPGTSGSTETQYF.

The CDR3 sequence is CATSGRQGANSPLHF. The J gene is TRBJ1-6, the V gene TRBV15; TCRdb's D gene call, TRBD1, goes unchecked for lack of DNA. The CDR3 loop spans 15 amino acids. The germline gives CDR1 LNHNV, CDR2 YYDKDF (reference sequence).

The chain combines TRBV9 with TRBJ1-2. The CDR3 covers 13 residues. Germline V CDR1 and CDR2: SGDLS, YYNGEE. This CDR3 is CASSVVGDYGYTF.

This CDR3 is CASSSSSEPSTDTQYF. This chain uses TRBV12-3 or TRBV12-4 with TRBJ2-3; TCRdb calls TRBD2, which cannot be checked without DNA. The CDR3 is 16 residues long.

The V call is TRBV2, the J call TRBJ2-1; as DNA is missing, the TRBD2 call by TCRdb cannot be tested. The CDR3 loop spans 13 amino acids. The germline V gene encodes CDR1 SNHLY and CDR2 FYNNEI. This CDR3 is CASSRPGLNEQFF.

The CDR3: CASSRGGWGNEQFF. This chain connects TRBV14 to TRBJ2-1; TCRdb gives TRBD1 as the D gene, but with no DNA this cannot be confirmed. The CDR3 covers 14 residues. The germline CDR1 and CDR2 sequences are SGHDN and FVKESK.

V gene TRBV7-9 combines with J gene TRBJ2-1; checking the TCRdb D call of TRBD1 is not possible without DNA. This CDR3 comprises 13 residues. The V gene's germline CDR1 is SEHNR and CDR2 FQNEAQ (reference sequence). CDR3 in amino acids: CAIGGGRVDEQFF.

This chain links TRBV4-2 with TRBJ2-3; with no DNA, the TCRdb D assignment of TRBD1 cannot be verified. CDR1 and CDR2 (germline): LGHNA, YNFKEQ. The CDR3 sequence is 13 residues long. The chain's CDR3 is CASRGGLTDTQYF.

This chain links TRBV27 with TRBJ2-1; TCRdb lists TRBD1, though no DNA is available to test this call. This CDR3 comprises 13 residues. CDR1 is MNHEY, CDR2 SMNVEV, per germline (reference sequence). The CDR3 region is CASTAMGGSEQFF.

J is TRBJ2-3 and V is TRBV7-7; TCRdb gives TRBD2 as the D gene, but with no DNA this cannot be confirmed. CDR1 and CDR2 from the germline V gene are SSHAT and FNYEAQ (reference sequence). This CDR3 has 15 amino acids. The CDR3 here is CAISQGTSAPDTQYF.

The gene calls are TRBV6-5 and TRBJ1-1; TCRdb indicates TRBD1, and absent DNA this call remains unverified. The CDR3 has 16 amino acids. Germline V gene data show CDR1 as MNHEY and CDR2 as SVGAGI. The chain's CDR3 is CASSSLGGGASTEAFF.

This sequence joins TRBV12-3 or TRBV12-4 and TRBJ1-2; the TRBD1 assignment by TCRdb is unverifiable without DNA. The CDR3 is 14 amino acids. The CDR3 protein is CASSPGTAPWGYTF.

The gene calls are TRBV11-2 and TRBJ2-7; the D call of TRBD2 rests on TCRdb alone, since no DNA is present to check it. The CDR3 has 15 amino acids. Germline V gene lookup returns CDR1 SGHAT and CDR2 FQNNGV. The CDR3: CASSLAGVLPYEQYF.

The J gene is TRBJ1-1, the V gene TRBV15; the TCRdb D gene call, TRBD1, has no DNA to confirm it. Germline assignment: CDR1 LNHNV and CDR2 YYDKDF (reference sequence). The CDR3 spans 17 residues. CDR3 residues: CATSRGKRTGQNTEAFF.

The chain carries TRBV6-6 and TRBJ2-3; TCRdb's D call, TRBD2, is unchecked because there is no DNA. The germline V gene encodes CDR1 MNHNY and CDR2 SVGAGI (reference sequence). This CDR3 contains 16 residues. CDR3 region: CASIIAGGPVADTQYF.